This is a list of T cell receptor beta chains from one sample in a study of blood T cell repertoires in COVID-19. The repertoire was sequenced with immunoSEQ multiplex PCR; TCRdb's copy has only in-frame clones and lacks some. Of roughly 250,000 clones listed, roughly 88% were seen once; the top ten hold 0.87%. The sequencing sample was made of peripheral blood. These receptors came from a human donor with COVID-19, enrolled during active disease. The donor label of this sample is uncertain. CDR3s include the opening cysteine and the closing phenylalanine or tryptophan. A D gene is named only where the DNA matches it firmly. For some rows the clone size is stated as once, few or many, or as a class when expanded; others skip it.

cdr3_aa: CASSRDSGNTIYF
cdr3_nt: TGTGCCAGCAGCCGGGACTCTGGAAACACCATATATTTT
v_call: TRBV2
j_call: TRBJ1-3
clone_size: NA
d_call: NA

cdr3_aa: CASSRRQMNTEAFF
cdr3_nt: TGTGCCAGCAGCCGTAGACAGATGAACACTGAAGCTTTCTTT
v_call: TRBV5-6
j_call: TRBJ1-1
clone_size: NA
d_call: NA

cdr3_aa: CASSYHPGGGYGELFF
cdr3_nt: TGTGCCAGCAGTTACCATCCCGGGGGAGGGTACGGGGAGCTGTTTTTT
v_call: TRBV6-5
j_call: TRBJ2-2
clone_size: NA
d_call: TRBD2

cdr3_aa: CASSGSGTGRPYEQYF
cdr3_nt: TGTGCCAGCAGCGGTTCAGGGACAGGGCGCCCCTACGAGCAGTACTTC
v_call: TRBV3-1/TRBV3-2
j_call: TRBJ2-7
clone_size: NA
d_call: TRBD1

cdr3_aa: CASSMSVTSGLQETQYF
cdr3_nt: TGTGCCAGTAGTATGTCAGTTACTAGCGGGTTGCAAGAGACCCAGTACTTC
v_call: TRBV19
j_call: TRBJ2-5
clone_size: NA
d_call: TRBD2

cdr3_aa: CASSLVPEGNTIYF
cdr3_nt: TGTGCCAGCAGCTTAGTGCCAGAAGGAAACACCATATATTTT
v_call: TRBV7-2
j_call: TRBJ1-3
clone_size: NA
d_call: NA

cdr3_aa: CASSLRTDTQYF
cdr3_nt: TGTGCCAGCAGCCTTCGCACAGATACGCAGTATTTT
v_call: TRBV11-3
j_call: TRBJ2-3
clone_size: once
d_call: NA

cdr3_aa: CASSFQGGSYEQYF
cdr3_nt: TGCGCCAGCAGCTTTCAGGGAGGGTCCTACGAGCAGTACTTC
v_call: TRBV5-1
j_call: TRBJ2-7
clone_size: NA
d_call: TRBD2

cdr3_aa: CASSHQAGYADTQYF
cdr3_nt: TGTGCCAGCAGCCATCAAGCAGGGTACGCAGATACGCAGTATTTT
v_call: TRBV3-1/TRBV3-2
j_call: TRBJ2-3
clone_size: NA
d_call: NA

cdr3_aa: CASSAPAGTEAFF
cdr3_nt: TGTGCCAGCAGCGCCCCCGCGGGTACTGAAGCTTTCTTT
v_call: TRBV28
j_call: TRBJ1-1
clone_size: NA
d_call: NA

cdr3_aa: CASSPPFVAGTNEKLFF
cdr3_nt: TGTGCCAGCTCACCACCATTCGTGGCTGGAACTAATGAAAAACTGTTTTTT
v_call: TRBV18
j_call: TRBJ1-4
clone_size: NA
d_call: NA

cdr3_aa: CASSRGLAGRNF
cdr3_nt: TGTGCCAGCAGTAGGGGACTAGCGGGGAGGAACTTC
v_call: TRBV6-5
j_call: TRBJ2-7
clone_size: once
d_call: TRBD2

cdr3_aa: CASSARQQGEKLFF
cdr3_nt: TGTGCCAGTAGTGCCCGTCAACAGGGGGAAAAACTGTTTTTT
v_call: TRBV19
j_call: TRBJ1-4
clone_size: NA
d_call: TRBD1

cdr3_aa: CASSQNNRPGAINQPQHF
cdr3_nt: TGCGCCAGCAGCCAAAATAACAGGCCAGGGGCTATCAATCAGCCCCAGCATTTT
v_call: TRBV4-1
j_call: TRBJ1-5
clone_size: NA
d_call: NA

cdr3_aa: CASSQAGGPYNEQFF
cdr3_nt: TGTGCCAGCAGCCAAGCGGGCGGGCCCTACAATGAGCAGTTCTTC
v_call: TRBV3-1/TRBV3-2
j_call: TRBJ2-1
clone_size: NA
d_call: NA

cdr3_aa: CASSQERGRRAFF
cdr3_nt: TGCGCCAGCAGCCAAGAGAGGGGGCGGAGAGCTTTCTTT
v_call: TRBV4-1
j_call: TRBJ1-1
clone_size: NA
d_call: TRBD1

cdr3_aa: CASSGHQGLTNTEAFF
cdr3_nt: TGTGCCAGCAGTGGACATCAGGGCTTAACGAACACTGAAGCTTTCTTT
v_call: TRBV28
j_call: TRBJ1-1
clone_size: NA
d_call: NA

cdr3_aa: CASADRHNEKLFF
cdr3_nt: TGTGCCAGTGCCGACAGACATAATGAAAAACTGTTTTTT
v_call: TRBV19
j_call: TRBJ1-4
clone_size: once
d_call: NA

cdr3_aa: CASSQGAGFGYTF
cdr3_nt: TGCGCCAGCAGCCAAGGGGCAGGGTTTGGCTACACCTTC
v_call: TRBV4-3
j_call: TRBJ1-2
clone_size: NA
d_call: NA

cdr3_aa: CASSQDPTANEKLFF
cdr3_nt: TGTGCCAGCAGCCAAGATCCGACAGCTAATGAAAAACTGTTTTTT
v_call: TRBV3-1/TRBV3-2
j_call: TRBJ1-4
clone_size: NA
d_call: NA

cdr3_aa: CASRSPGLAGGIYEQYF
cdr3_nt: TGTGCCAGTAGATCCCCCGGTCTAGCGGGAGGAATCTACGAGCAGTACTTC
v_call: TRBV19
j_call: TRBJ2-7
clone_size: NA
d_call: TRBD2

cdr3_aa: CASSLNEKLFF
cdr3_nt: TGTGCCAGCAGCCTAAATGAAAAACTGTTTTTT
v_call: TRBV14
j_call: TRBJ1-4
clone_size: NA
d_call: NA

cdr3_aa: CASSPREHSPLHF
cdr3_nt: TGTGCCAGTAGTCCCCGGGAGCATTCACCCCTCCACTTT
v_call: TRBV19
j_call: TRBJ1-6
clone_size: NA
d_call: NA

cdr3_aa: CASSQMSGKKTQYF
cdr3_nt: TGTGCCAGCAGCCAAATGAGCGGGAAGAAGACCCAGTACTTC
v_call: TRBV3-1/TRBV3-2
j_call: TRBJ2-5
clone_size: NA
d_call: TRBD2

cdr3_aa: CASSYDPGTSGYTF
cdr3_nt: TGTGCCAGCAGTTACGACCCCGGGACATCTGGCTACACCTTC
v_call: TRBV6-2/TRBV6-3
j_call: TRBJ1-2
clone_size: NA
d_call: NA

cdr3_aa: CASSLTGGRSPLHF
cdr3_nt: TGTGCCAGCAGCCTGACAGGGGGAAGGTCACCCCTCCACTTT
v_call: TRBV27
j_call: TRBJ1-6
clone_size: NA
d_call: TRBD1

cdr3_aa: CASTQQGARGYTF
cdr3_nt: TGTGCCAGCACCCAACAGGGGGCGCGAGGCTACACCTTC
v_call: TRBV3-1/TRBV3-2
j_call: TRBJ1-2
clone_size: NA
d_call: TRBD1

cdr3_aa: CASSLAGDYGYTF
cdr3_nt: TGTGCCAGCAGCTTGGCCGGAGACTATGGCTACACCTTC
v_call: TRBV5-4
j_call: TRBJ1-2
clone_size: NA
d_call: NA

cdr3_aa: CASSLSSTDTQYF
cdr3_nt: TGTGCCAGCAGTTTATCTAGCACAGATACGCAGTATTTT
v_call: TRBV28
j_call: TRBJ2-3
clone_size: NA
d_call: NA

cdr3_aa: CASSQDRDTEAFF
cdr3_nt: TGCGCCAGCAGCCAAGACCGGGACACTGAAGCTTTCTTT
v_call: TRBV4-3
j_call: TRBJ1-1
clone_size: NA
d_call: NA

cdr3_aa: CASSQRDAVLNQPQHF
cdr3_nt: TGTGCCAGCAGCCAGCGAGACGCGGTCCTGAATCAGCCCCAGCATTTT
v_call: TRBV21-1
j_call: TRBJ1-5
clone_size: NA
d_call: NA

cdr3_aa: CASSTTPWDSGNTIYF
cdr3_nt: TGTGCCAGTAGTACCACGCCCTGGGACAGCGGAAACACCATATATTTT
v_call: TRBV19
j_call: TRBJ1-3
clone_size: NA
d_call: TRBD1

cdr3_aa: CASSPALTGIYGYTF
cdr3_nt: TGTGCCAGCAGCCCTGCTTTGACAGGAATTTATGGCTACACCTTC
v_call: TRBV7-9
j_call: TRBJ1-2
clone_size: NA
d_call: NA

cdr3_aa: CATSREVAVAYEQYF
cdr3_nt: TGTGCCACCAGCAGAGAGGTAGCGGTCGCCTACGAGCAGTACTTC
v_call: TRBV15
j_call: TRBJ2-7
clone_size: NA
d_call: NA

cdr3_aa: CAISSQGSNTEAFF
cdr3_nt: TGTGCCATCAGTTCACAGGGGTCTAACACTGAAGCTTTCTTT
v_call: TRBV10-3
j_call: TRBJ1-1
clone_size: NA
d_call: TRBD1

cdr3_aa: CASSPGTSGSVTGELFF
cdr3_nt: TGTGCCAGCTCACCAGGGACTAGCGGGAGTGTAACCGGGGAGCTGTTTTTT
v_call: TRBV18
j_call: TRBJ2-2
clone_size: NA
d_call: TRBD2

cdr3_aa: CASSPQEKHGYTF
cdr3_nt: TGTGCCAGCAGCCCCCAGGAAAAACATGGCTACACCTTC
v_call: TRBV9
j_call: TRBJ1-2
clone_size: NA
d_call: NA

cdr3_aa: CASSVETGGPQIVQYF
cdr3_nt: TGTGCCAGCAGCGTTGAGACCGGAGGCCCTCAAATCGTTCAGTACTTC
v_call: TRBV9
j_call: TRBJ2-4
clone_size: NA
d_call: NA

cdr3_aa: CASSQTSGRAGEQFF
cdr3_nt: TGTGCCAGCAGCCAAACTAGCGGGAGGGCTGGTGAGCAGTTCTTC
v_call: TRBV3-1/TRBV3-2
j_call: TRBJ2-1
clone_size: NA
d_call: TRBD2

cdr3_aa: CASSKAAHQGYTDTQYF
cdr3_nt: TGTGCCAGCAGCAAAGCCGCCCACCAGGGGTACACAGATACGCAGTATTTT
v_call: TRBV21-1
j_call: TRBJ2-3
clone_size: NA
d_call: NA

cdr3_aa: CASSSTGRGAWGKLFF
cdr3_nt: TGTGCCAGCAGTTCGACAGGGAGAGGTGCCTGGGGAAAACTGTTTTTT
v_call: TRBV28
j_call: TRBJ1-4
clone_size: NA
d_call: TRBD1

cdr3_aa: CASNRALGAGHGELFF
cdr3_nt: TGTGCCAGCAATAGGGCTTTGGGGGCAGGGCACGGGGAGCTGTTTTTT
v_call: TRBV9
j_call: TRBJ2-2
clone_size: NA
d_call: NA